The rows below give T cell receptor beta chains drawn from one sample of a study of technical replicates of blood from a handful of donors. Produced via immunoSEQ multiplex PCR; TCRdb's table is partial and in-frame only. The profile shows tens of thousands of clones, about 94% of them singletons. Sequenced input: T cells isolated from PBMCs. The receptors were gathered from a human donor in good health. Both conserved end residues are part of each CDR3. D genes are given only for firm matches. Size values are once, few and many counts, or a class for expanded clones, and some rows have none.

v_call	clone_size	d_call	j_call	cdr3_aa	cdr3_nt
TRBV19	NA	NA	TRBJ1-2	CATTGPEPYYYGYTF	TGTGCCACCACAGGGCCGGAACCTTATTACTATGGCTACACCTTC
TRBV4-1	NA	TRBD1	TRBJ2-3	CASSLTGQDFTDTQYF	TGCGCCAGCAGCCTAACCGGACAGGACTTCACAGATACGCAGTATTTT
TRBV7-9	NA	TRBD1	TRBJ1-4	CASSFAGTGVWEKLFF	TGTGCCAGCAGCTTCGCCGGGACAGGGGTTTGGGAAAAACTGTTTTTT
TRBV29-1	NA	NA	TRBJ1-2	CSVERQGYGYTF	TGCAGCGTTGAACGGCAGGGCTATGGCTACACCTTC
TRBV7-9	NA	NA	TRBJ1-1	CASNQGGTEAFF	TGTGCCAGCAACCAGGGAGGGACTGAAGCTTTCTTT
TRBV18	NA	TRBD2	TRBJ2-1	CASSPPSGGSSYNEQFF	TGTGCCAGCTCACCACCGAGCGGGGGAAGCTCCTACAATGAGCAGTTCTTC
TRBV11-3	few	TRBD2	TRBJ2-7	CASSLEWSGGTYEQYF	TGTGCCAGCAGCCTGGAGTGGAGCGGGGGAACCTACGAGCAGTACTTC
TRBV28	NA	TRBD1	TRBJ2-7	CASSFGTGFVGPLREQYF	TGTGCCAGCAGTTTTGGGACAGGGTTTGTGGGTCCTCTTCGGGAGCAGTACTTC
TRBV5-1	once	TRBD1	TRBJ1-2	CASSPTMTGDLIYGYTF	TGCGCCAGCAGCCCCACCATGACAGGGGATCTTATCTATGGCTACACCTTC
TRBV11-3	NA	TRBD1	TRBJ1-2	CASSLGDRVYGYTF	TGTGCCAGCAGCTTGGGGGACAGGGTTTATGGCTACACCTTC
TRBV7-7	NA	TRBD1	TRBJ2-1	CASSPRAGTDYNEQFF	TGTGCCAGCAGTCCGAGGGCCGGGACAGACTACAATGAGCAGTTCTTC
TRBV30	NA	TRBD2	TRBJ2-3	CAWSVRGGDTQYF	TGTGCCTGGAGTGTACGGGGGGGAGATACGCAGTATTTT
TRBV5-5	NA	NA	TRBJ2-1	CASSLSGLINEQFF	TGTGCCAGCAGCTTATCGGGACTGATCAATGAGCAGTTCTTC
TRBV2	once	NA	TRBJ2-5	CASSRDNQETQYF	TGTGCCAGCAGTCGGGACAACCAAGAGACCCAGTACTTC
TRBV5-1	NA	NA	TRBJ2-7	CASSLGPGGSYEQYF	TGCGCCAGCAGCTTGGGGCCCGGAGGATCCTACGAGCAGTACTTC
TRBV5-6	NA	NA	TRBJ2-7	CASSLALSVYEQYF	TGTGCCAGCAGCTTGGCTTTGTCAGTGTACGAGCAGTACTTC
TRBV9	NA	TRBD2	TRBJ2-1	CASSSGALAGGEQFF	TGTGCCAGCAGCTCCGGGGCCCTAGCGGGAGGTGAGCAGTTCTTC
TRBV6-6	NA	NA	TRBJ2-7	CASSFTRTDEQYF	TGTGCCAGCAGTTTCACCCGTACGGACGAGCAGTACTTC
TRBV27	NA	TRBD1	TRBJ1-1	CASSLTWTGATEAFF	TGTGCCAGCAGTTTAACGTGGACAGGGGCCACTGAAGCTTTCTTT
TRBV7-2	NA	NA	TRBJ2-1	CASSSQRSSYNEQFF	TGTGCCAGCAGCTCCCAACGTAGCTCCTACAATGAGCAGTTCTTC
TRBV16	NA	NA	TRBJ1-1	CASSPLVRTGFTEAFF	TGTGCCAGCAGCCCTTTAGTCCGGACGGGATTCACTGAAGCTTTCTTT
TRBV5-1	NA	TRBD1	TRBJ1-1	CASSTEQGASTEAFF	TGCGCCAGCAGCACGGAACAGGGGGCTAGCACTGAAGCTTTCTTT
TRBV4-2	NA	NA	TRBJ2-3	CASSQVLRADTQYF	NA
TRBV7-9	NA	TRBD1	TRBJ2-1	CAITGQGNEQFF	TGTGCCATCACGGGACAGGGGAATGAGCAGTTCTTC
TRBV28	NA	NA	TRBJ2-2	CASSLLTSDRNTGELFF	TGTGCCAGCAGTTTATTAACTTCCGACAGGAACACCGGGGAGCTGTTTTTT
TRBV5-1	NA	NA	TRBJ1-1	CASSLGVRGQNTEAFF	TGCGCCAGCAGCTTGGGTGTCAGAGGACAGAACACTGAAGCTTTCTTT
TRBV30	NA	TRBD2	TRBJ2-5	CAWRAGGGTQETQYF	TGTGCCTGGAGAGCCGGGGGGGGTACTCAAGAGACCCAGTACTTC
TRBV7-9	NA	TRBD2	TRBJ2-7	CASSTLAGAYEQYF	TGTGCCAGCAGCACACTAGCGGGGGCCTACGAGCAGTACTTC
TRBV28	NA	NA	TRBJ2-2	CASRWHLNTGELFF	TGTGCCAGCAGGTGGCACCTGAACACCGGGGAGCTGTTTTTT
TRBV27	NA	NA	TRBJ1-5	CASGDYSNQPQHF	TGTGCCAGCGGGGACTATAGCAATCAGCCCCAGCATTTT
TRBV27	NA	NA	TRBJ1-4	CASSSLSDWRSNEKLFF	TGTGCCAGCAGTTCCCTCTCGGACTGGAGGTCTAATGAAAAACTGTTTTTT
TRBV5-4	NA	TRBD2	TRBJ2-2	CASSSGGGENTGELFF	TGTGCCAGCAGCTCGGGCGGGGGAGAGAACACCGGGGAGCTGTTTTTT
TRBV4-1	NA	NA	TRBJ2-7	CASRENQDFSYEQYF	TGCGCCAGCAGAGAAAATCAGGACTTCTCCTACGAGCAGTACTTC
TRBV7-9	NA	TRBD1	TRBJ1-2	CASRPRDRGNGYTF	TGTGCCAGCAGGCCCCGAGACAGGGGCAATGGCTACACCTTC
TRBV5-4	NA	TRBD1	TRBJ2-2	CASSPGQGIATGELFF	TGTGCCAGCAGCCCGGGACAGGGAATTGCCACCGGGGAGCTGTTTTTT
TRBV28	NA	NA	TRBJ1-3	CASSLPPGSGNTIYF	TGTGCCAGCAGTCTCCCCCCGGGCTCTGGAAACACCATATATTTT
TRBV6-6	NA	TRBD1	TRBJ2-2	CASSYQMTGGRGELFF	TGTGCCAGCAGCTACCAAATGACAGGGGGAAGGGGGGAGCTGTTTTTT
TRBV19	once	NA	TRBJ2-7	CASSTPRAQAYEQYF	TGTGCCAGTAGTACCCCCAGGGCCCAGGCTTACGAGCAGTACTTC
TRBV5-6	NA	TRBD1	TRBJ1-4	CASSLLGQGAENEKLFF	TGTGCCAGCAGCCTGCTGGGACAGGGGGCAGAGAATGAAAAACTGTTTTTT
TRBV9	NA	NA	TRBJ1-1	CASSVSGNTEAFF	TGTGCCAGCAGCGTGTCCGGGAACACTGAAGCTTTCTTT
TRBV7-3	once	TRBD2	TRBJ2-5	CASSPSTSGGQETQYF	TGTGCCAGCAGCCCCTCGACTAGCGGGGGGCAAGAGACCCAGTACTTC
TRBV7-8	NA	TRBD1	TRBJ1-5	CASSLKWGTDSNQPQHF	TGTGCCAGCAGCTTAAAGTGGGGGACAGATAGCAATCAGCCCCAGCATTTT
TRBV7-9	NA	NA	TRBJ1-2	CASVRYTF	TGTGCCAGTGTCCGGTACACCTTC
TRBV6-1	NA	NA	TRBJ1-5	CASSETGIPQPQHF	TGTGCCAGCAGTGAAACAGGGATCCCCCAGCCCCAGCATTTT
TRBV7-8	NA	TRBD1	TRBJ1-2	CASSLLTGGIYGYTF	TGTGCCAGCAGCTTACTGACAGGGGGTATCTATGGCTACACCTTC
TRBV30	NA	TRBD1	TRBJ1-5	CAWSTDSRGNQPQHF	TGTGCCTGGAGTACCGACTCCAGGGGGAATCAGCCCCAGCATTTT